This is a list of T cell receptor beta chains from one sample in a study of T cell responses to AZD1222 COVID-19 vaccine. The assay was immunoSEQ multiplex PCR, and TCRdb's table has in-frame clones only and misses some. The profile shows some 130,000 clones, around 90% of them singletons. The sample consisted of peripheral blood, taken on day 0 of MenACWY control vaccination. All receptors come from an adult in good health. CDR3s include the opening cysteine and the closing phenylalanine or tryptophan. The D gene is left open where the match is weak. Clone size appears in some rows only: once, few, many, or a class for an expanded clone.

V,D,size,J,DNA,CDR3
TRBV7-9,.,.,TRBJ1-4,TGTGCCAGCAGCTTTGGTGCAACTAATGAAAAACTGTTTTTT,CASSFGATNEKLFF
TRBV19,.,.,TRBJ2-1,TGTGCCAGTAGGACTTCTCGATACAATGAGCAGTTCTTC,CASRTSRYNEQFF
TRBV27,TRBD1,.,TRBJ1-4,TGTGCCAGCAGTTATCGGACAGGGATTAATGAAAAACTGTTTTTT,CASSYRTGINEKLFF
TRBV5-3,.,.,TRBJ2-3,TGTGCCAGAAGCGCCCGGCCAGCGGCCAGCACAGATACGCAGTATTTT,CARSARPAASTDTQYF
TRBV19,.,.,TRBJ2-4,TGTGCCAGTAGTATAACCAGGGGCGCAGGGAACATTCAGTACTTC,CASSITRGAGNIQYF
TRBV5-4,TRBD1,once,TRBJ1-1,TGTGCCAGCAGGTACAGGGGGCGGAACACTGAAGCTTTCTTT,CASRYRGRNTEAFF
TRBV2,.,.,TRBJ1-2,TGTGCCAGCAGTGCTGGTTACGACGGCTACACCTTC,CASSAGYDGYTF
TRBV5-4,TRBD2,.,TRBJ2-7,TGTGCCAGCAGCGGGGGGGGACTAGGAGAAGGCGGGCAGTACTTC,CASSGGGLGEGGQYF
TRBV4-2,.,.,TRBJ2-3,TGTGCCAGCAGCCAAACCAGGGGAGGAGCAGATACGCAGTATTTT,CASSQTRGGADTQYF
TRBV2,.,.,TRBJ1-4,TGTGCCAGCTCCCGAACACCGAAGAATGAAAAACTGTTTTTT,CASSRTPKNEKLFF
TRBV12-3/TRBV12-4,.,.,TRBJ2-7,TGTGCCAGCAGTCTCGGACCCGACTACGAGCAGTACTTC,CASSLGPDYEQYF
TRBV7-9,.,.,TRBJ1-3,TGTGCCAGCAGCCCATTGAGGGAGGGAAACACCATATATTTT,CASSPLREGNTIYF
TRBV10-3,TRBD2,.,TRBJ2-1,TGTGCCATCAGTGGGGGGGGACTAGCGGGAGAAATTGCGCTCTTC,CAISGGGLAGEIALF
TRBV9,.,few,TRBJ1-1,TGTGCCAGATCTGGGACGAGAAGGGGGTTGGTGGAAGCTTTCTTT,CARSGTRRGLVEAFF
TRBV2,.,.,TRBJ2-2,TGTGCCAGCAGGGCCCAAGGTTTCACCGGGGAGCTGTTTTTT,CASRAQGFTGELFF
TRBV15,TRBD2,.,TRBJ2-1,TGTGCCACCAGCAGAGATCGGCTAGCGGGAGTAAAGATTGGCTACAATGAGCAGTTCTTC,CATSRDRLAGVKIGYNEQFF
TRBV5-6,.,.,TRBJ2-3,TGTGCCAGCAGCTTGGGGGTTAGCGGTTACACAGATACGCAGTATTTT,CASSLGVSGYTDTQYF